These T cell receptor beta chains were read from a single sample in a study of blood T cell repertoires in COVID-19. The data were produced by immunoSEQ multiplex PCR, yet TCRdb's version contains in-frame clones alone and is incomplete. The sample has 250,000 to 350,000 clones, around 84% seen once; the top ten hold roughly 2.5%. What was sequenced was PBMCs or T cells enriched from blood (not recorded which). Receptors were obtained from a woman aged 45-65 years who had recovered from COVID-19. Both conserved end residues are part of each CDR3. Fields, in order: CDR3 length, clone size, J gene, D gene, V gene, CDR3 protein, CDR3 DNA. The D gene is left open where the match is weak. A row's size may be missing; if present it is once, few, many or a size class.

>15|NA|TRBJ2-7|TRBD1|TRBV7-2
CASSLVQGQADEQYF
TGTGCCAGCAGCTTAGTACAGGGACAGGCAGACGAGCAGTACTTC
>15|NA|TRBJ1-4|TRBD1|TRBV11-2
CASSLGQGAVEKLFF
TGTGCCAGCAGCTTAGGACAGGGGGCTGTTGAAAAACTGTTTTTT
>13|NA|TRBJ2-3|NA|TRBV6-5
CAILSGSTDTQYF
TGTGCCATCCTAAGCGGGAGCACAGATACGCAGTATTTT
>15|NA|TRBJ2-7|TRBD2|TRBV5-1
CASSSLAGRGYEQYF
TGCGCCAGCAGCTCCTTAGCGGGGAGAGGGTACGAGCAGTACTTC
>13|NA|TRBJ2-1|TRBD2|TRBV11-2
CASSPESGRIGFF
TGTGCCAGCAGCCCCGAAAGCGGGAGGATCGGGTTCTTC
>16|NA|TRBJ1-6|NA|TRBV3-1/TRBV3-2
CASSQKFSSYNSPLHF
TGTGCCAGCAGCCAGAAGTTTAGCTCCTATAATTCACCCCTCCACTTT
>13|NA|TRBJ2-1|NA|TRBV28
CASSWRGPWEQFF
TGTGCCAGCAGTTGGAGGGGGCCTTGGGAGCAGTTCTTC
>18|NA|TRBJ1-5|TRBD1|TRBV19
CASSIVLIQGFSNQPQHF
TGTGCCAGTAGTATAGTCCTCATACAGGGGTTTAGCAATCAGCCCCAGCATTTT
>16|once|TRBJ2-3|TRBD1|TRBV18
CASSQAFTGVADTQYF
TGTGCCAGCTCACAGGCCTTTACAGGGGTGGCAGATACGCAGTATTTT
>13|few|TRBJ1-5|NA|TRBV9
CASSGPPRGPQHF
TGTGCCAGCAGCGGCCCGCCTCGGGGGCCCCAGCATTTT
>14|few|TRBJ1-2|NA|TRBV19
CASNVGLNSYGYTF
TGTGCCAGTAACGTGGGGCTAAATTCATATGGCTACACCTTC
>15|once|TRBJ1-2|TRBD1|TRBV28
CASSLDRGSTYGYTF
TGTGCCAGCAGCCTCGACAGGGGAAGCACCTATGGCTACACCTTC
>14|NA|TRBJ2-7|TRBD1|TRBV30
CAWNYLQGMDEQYF
TGTGCCTGGAATTATTTACAGGGGATGGACGAGCAGTACTTC
>13|NA|TRBJ2-2|NA|TRBV28
CASSLPVTGELFF
TGTGCCAGCAGTTTACCAGTCACCGGGGAGCTGTTTTTT
>15|NA|TRBJ1-5|NA|TRBV24-1
CATSDPNRVGQPQHF
TGTGCCACCAGTGACCCGAACAGGGTCGGTCAGCCCCAGCATTTT
>16|NA|TRBJ2-2|NA|TRBV3-1/TRBV3-2
CASSQRLAHDTGELFF
TGTGCCAGCAGCCAAAGGCTAGCGCATGACACCGGGGAGCTGTTTTTT
>15|NA|TRBJ2-7|NA|TRBV6-7
CASRPHSSEAYEQYF
TGTGCCAGCAGGCCTCATTCTAGCGAGGCCTACGAGCAGTACTTC
>14|NA|TRBJ1-4|NA|TRBV6-1
CASSERQGSEKLFF
TGTGCCAGCAGTGAGCGGCAGGGAAGTGAAAAACTGTTTTTT
>17|NA|TRBJ1-1|NA|TRBV3-1/TRBV3-2
CASSQDPRGIRNTEAFF
TGTGCCAGCAGCCAAGATCCTAGGGGGATTCGGAACACTGAAGCTTTCTTT
>18|once|TRBJ1-4|NA|TRBV15
CATSRPWESATNDEKLFF
TGTGCCACCAGCAGACCCTGGGAGAGCGCAACTAATGATGAAAAACTGTTTTTT
>16|NA|TRBJ2-7|TRBD2|TRBV7-2
CASSGPTSGGDYEQYF
TGTGCCAGCAGCGGACCGACTAGCGGGGGGGACTACGAGCAGTACTTC
>13|NA|TRBJ2-2|NA|TRBV12-3/TRBV12-4
CASSPSQGRPLFF
TGTGCCAGCAGCCCCTCACAGGGGAGGCCTCTGTTTTTT
>17|NA|TRBJ2-2|TRBD1|TRBV10-1
CASSELAGGFGTGELFF
TGCGCCAGCAGTGAGTTGGCAGGGGGCTTCGGCACCGGGGAGCTGTTTTTT
>13|NA|TRBJ2-1|TRBD1|TRBV24-1
CATRQTGFNEQFF
TGTGCCACCAGGCAGACAGGGTTCAATGAGCAGTTCTTC
>13|NA|TRBJ1-5|NA|TRBV30
CAWSVEGDQPQHF
TGTGCCTGGAGTGTAGAAGGGGATCAGCCCCAGCATTTT
>15|NA|TRBJ2-2|TRBD1|TRBV5-4
CASTGTGGLTGELFF
TGTGCCAGCACGGGGACAGGGGGCCTTACCGGGGAGCTGTTTTTT
>15|NA|TRBJ2-1|TRBD1|TRBV2
CASSQQGQGFDEQFF
TGTGCCAGCAGCCAGCAGGGACAGGGATTTGATGAGCAGTTCTTC
>15|NA|TRBJ2-1|TRBD2|TRBV28
CASRFGLAGYNEQFF
TGTGCCAGCAGGTTTGGACTAGCGGGCTACAATGAGCAGTTCTTC
>14|NA|TRBJ2-3|NA|TRBV7-2
CASSKGVATDTQYF
TGTGCCAGCAGCAAAGGGGTAGCAACAGATACGCAGTATTTT